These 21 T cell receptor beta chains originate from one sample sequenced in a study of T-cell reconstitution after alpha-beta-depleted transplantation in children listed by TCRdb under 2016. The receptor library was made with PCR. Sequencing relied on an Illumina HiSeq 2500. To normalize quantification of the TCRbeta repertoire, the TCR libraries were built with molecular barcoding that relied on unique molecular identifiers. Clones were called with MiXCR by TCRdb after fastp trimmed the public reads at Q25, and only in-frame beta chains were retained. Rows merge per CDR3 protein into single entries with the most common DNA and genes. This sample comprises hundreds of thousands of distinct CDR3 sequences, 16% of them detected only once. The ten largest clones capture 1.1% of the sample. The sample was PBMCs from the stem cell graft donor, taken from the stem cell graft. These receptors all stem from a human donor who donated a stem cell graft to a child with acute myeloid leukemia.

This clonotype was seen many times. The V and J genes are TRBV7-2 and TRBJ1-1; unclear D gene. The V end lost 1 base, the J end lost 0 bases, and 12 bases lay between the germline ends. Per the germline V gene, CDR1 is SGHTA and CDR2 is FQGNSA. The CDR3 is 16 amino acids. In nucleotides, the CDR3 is TGTGCCAGCAGCTTAGGACCCAGATACTTGAACACTGAAGCTTTCTTT. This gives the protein CASSLGPRYLNTEAFF.

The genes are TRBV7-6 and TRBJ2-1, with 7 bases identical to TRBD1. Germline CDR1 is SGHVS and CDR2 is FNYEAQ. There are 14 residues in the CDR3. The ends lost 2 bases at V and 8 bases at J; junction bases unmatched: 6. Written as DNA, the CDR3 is TGTGCCAGCAGCTTAAACAGGGGAAGGGATGAGCAGTTCTTC. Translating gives CASSLNRGRDEQFF. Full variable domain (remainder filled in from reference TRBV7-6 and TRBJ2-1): GAGVSQSPRYKVTKRGQDVALRCDPISGHVSLYWYRQALGQGPEFLTYFNYEAQQDKSGLPNDRFSAERPEGSISTLTIQRTEQRDSAMYRCASSLNRGRDEQFFGPGTRLTVL.

The CDR3 loop reads CASTPGTLYGYTF. CDR3 bases: TGTGCCAGCACCCCCGGGACCCTCTATGGCTACACCTTC. The chain joins TRBV28 to TRBJ1-2; possibly TRBD1 for D (5 bases). V lost 7 bases to trimming and J lost 4 bases, with 13 bases between them. Germline lookup yields CDR1 MDHEN and CDR2 SYDVKM. The CDR3 is 13 residues long.

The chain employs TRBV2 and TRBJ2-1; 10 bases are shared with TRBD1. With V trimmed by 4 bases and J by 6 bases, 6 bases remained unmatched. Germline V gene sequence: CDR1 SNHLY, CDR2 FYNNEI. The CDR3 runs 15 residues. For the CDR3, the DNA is TGTGCCAGCAGTGCACCGGGACAGGGGATCAATGAGCAGTTCTTC. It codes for CASSAPGQGINEQFF.

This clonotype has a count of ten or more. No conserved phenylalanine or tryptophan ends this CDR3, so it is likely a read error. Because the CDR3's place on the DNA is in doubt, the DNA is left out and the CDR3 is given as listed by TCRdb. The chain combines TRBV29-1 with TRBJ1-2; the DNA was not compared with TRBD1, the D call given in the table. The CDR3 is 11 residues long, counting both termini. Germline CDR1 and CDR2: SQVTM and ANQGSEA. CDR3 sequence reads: CSVEVRPGTGN.

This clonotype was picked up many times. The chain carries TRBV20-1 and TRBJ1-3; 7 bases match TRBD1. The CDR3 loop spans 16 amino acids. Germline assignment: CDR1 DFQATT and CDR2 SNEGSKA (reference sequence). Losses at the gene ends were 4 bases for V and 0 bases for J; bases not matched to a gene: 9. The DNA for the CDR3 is TGCAGTGCTACATCGGACAGGTCGTTCTCTGGAAACACCATATATTTT. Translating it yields CSATSDRSFSGNTIYF.

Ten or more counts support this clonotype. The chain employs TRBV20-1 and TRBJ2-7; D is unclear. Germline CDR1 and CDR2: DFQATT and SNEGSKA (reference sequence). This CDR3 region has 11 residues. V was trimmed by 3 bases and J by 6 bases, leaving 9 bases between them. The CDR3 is CSASQAAEQYF. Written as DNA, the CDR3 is TGCAGTGCTAGTCAGGCGGCCGAGCAGTACTTC.

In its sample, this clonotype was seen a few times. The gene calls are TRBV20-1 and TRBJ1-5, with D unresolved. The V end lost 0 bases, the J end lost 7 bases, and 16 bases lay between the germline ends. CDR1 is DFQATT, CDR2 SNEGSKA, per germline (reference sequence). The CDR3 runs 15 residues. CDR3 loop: CSARDEGRGGQPQHF. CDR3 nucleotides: TGCAGTGCTAGAGATGAAGGGAGAGGCGGCCAGCCCCAGCATTTT.

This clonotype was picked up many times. For the CDR3, the DNA is TGCAGTGCCATTGGGGGTGATCAGCCCCAGCATTTT. The encoded protein is CSAIGGDQPQHF. V gene TRBV20-1 combines with J gene TRBJ1-5; maybe TRBD1 (5 bases). This CDR3 is 12 amino acids long. The germline CDR1 and CDR2 sequences are DFQATT and SNEGSKA (reference sequence). Trimming stripped 6 bases from V and 5 bases from J, with 11 bases between.

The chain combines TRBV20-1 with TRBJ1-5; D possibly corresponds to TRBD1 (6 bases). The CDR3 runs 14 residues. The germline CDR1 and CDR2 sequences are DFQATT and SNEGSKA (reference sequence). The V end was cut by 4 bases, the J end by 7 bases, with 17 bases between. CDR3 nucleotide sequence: TGCAGTGCTACAGGGACATCGAGGGACCAGCCCCAGCATTTT. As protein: CSATGTSRDQPQHF.

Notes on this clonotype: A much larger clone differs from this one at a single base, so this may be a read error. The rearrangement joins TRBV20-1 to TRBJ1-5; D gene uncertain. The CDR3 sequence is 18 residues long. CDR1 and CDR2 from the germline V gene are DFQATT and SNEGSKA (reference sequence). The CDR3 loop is CCARGRAGGGLGNQPQHF. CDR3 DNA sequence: TGCTGTGCTAGAGGTCGGGCAGGAGGTGGGTTGGGCAATCAGCCCCAGCATTTT.

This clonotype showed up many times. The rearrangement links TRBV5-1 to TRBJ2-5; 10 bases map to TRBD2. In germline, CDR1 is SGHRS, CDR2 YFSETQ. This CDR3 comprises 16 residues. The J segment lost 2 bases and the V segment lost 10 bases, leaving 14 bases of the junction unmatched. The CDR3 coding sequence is TGCGCCTCCACGGCTAGGGCTAGCGGGGGTCAAGAGACCCAGTACTTC. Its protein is CASTARASGGQETQYF. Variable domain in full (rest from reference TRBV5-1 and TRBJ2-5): KAGVTQTPRYLIKTRGQQVTLSCSPISGHRSVSWYQQTPGQGLQFLFEYFSETQRNKGNFPGRFSGRQFSNSRSEMNVSTLELGDSALYLCASTARASGGQETQYFGPGTRLLVL.

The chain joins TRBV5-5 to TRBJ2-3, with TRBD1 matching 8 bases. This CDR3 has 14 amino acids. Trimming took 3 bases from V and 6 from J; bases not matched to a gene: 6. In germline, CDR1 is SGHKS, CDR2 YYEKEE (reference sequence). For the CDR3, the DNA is TGTGCCAGCAGCTCCCGGGACAGGCGGGATACGCAGTATTTT. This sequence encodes CASSSRDRRDTQYF.

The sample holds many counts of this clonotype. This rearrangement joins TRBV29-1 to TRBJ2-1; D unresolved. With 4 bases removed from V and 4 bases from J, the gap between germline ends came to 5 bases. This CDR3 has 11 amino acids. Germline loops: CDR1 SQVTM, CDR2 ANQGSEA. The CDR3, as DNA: TGCAGCGTTGGGATATACAATGAGCAGTTCTTC. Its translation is CSVGIYNEQFF.

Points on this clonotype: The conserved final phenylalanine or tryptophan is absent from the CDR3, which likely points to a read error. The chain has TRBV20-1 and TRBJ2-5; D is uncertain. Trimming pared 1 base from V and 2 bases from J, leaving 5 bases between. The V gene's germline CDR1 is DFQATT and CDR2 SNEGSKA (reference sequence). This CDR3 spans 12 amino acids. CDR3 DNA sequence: TGCAGTGCTAGAGCTCGACAAGAGACCCAGTACTCC. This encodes CSARARQETQYS.

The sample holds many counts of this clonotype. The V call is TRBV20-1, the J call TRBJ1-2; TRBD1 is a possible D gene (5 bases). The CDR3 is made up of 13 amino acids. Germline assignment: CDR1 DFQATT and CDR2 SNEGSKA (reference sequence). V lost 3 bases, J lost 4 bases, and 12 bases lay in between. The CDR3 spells CSASTGDGYGYTF. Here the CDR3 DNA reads TGCAGTGCTAGTACGGGGGACGGCTATGGCTACACCTTC.

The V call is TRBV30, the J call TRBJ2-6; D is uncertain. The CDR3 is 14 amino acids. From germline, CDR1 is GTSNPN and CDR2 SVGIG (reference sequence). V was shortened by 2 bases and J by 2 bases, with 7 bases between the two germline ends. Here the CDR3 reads CAWSKRAGANVLTF. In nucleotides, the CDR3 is TGTGCCTGGAGTAAAAGGGCTGGGGCCAACGTCCTGACTTTC.

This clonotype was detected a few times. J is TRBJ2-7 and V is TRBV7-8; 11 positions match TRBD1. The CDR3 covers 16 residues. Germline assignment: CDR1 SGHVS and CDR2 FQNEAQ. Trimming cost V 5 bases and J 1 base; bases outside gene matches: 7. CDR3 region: CASSPPGQGASYEQYV. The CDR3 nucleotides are TGTGCCAGCAGCCCCCCAGGACAGGGGGCTTCCTACGAGCAGTACGTC.

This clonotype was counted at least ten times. The DNA for the CDR3 is TGCAGTGCTAGAGATCGTCTAGCGGGGCTATACAATGAGCAGTTCTTC. As protein: CSARDRLAGLYNEQFF. V usage is TRBV20-1 and J usage is TRBJ2-1, with TRBD2 matching 9 bases. Germline values: CDR1 DFQATT, CDR2 SNEGSKA (reference sequence). This CDR3 has 16 residues. V shed 0 bases and J 4 bases; nucleotides not matched to a gene: 7.

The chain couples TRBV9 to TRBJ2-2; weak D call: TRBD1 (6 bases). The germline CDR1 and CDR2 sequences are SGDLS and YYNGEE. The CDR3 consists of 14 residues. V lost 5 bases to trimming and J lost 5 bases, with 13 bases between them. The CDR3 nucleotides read TGTGCCAGCAGGGCCGGTAGGGGGACCGGGGAGCTGTTTTTT. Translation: CASRAGRGTGELFF.

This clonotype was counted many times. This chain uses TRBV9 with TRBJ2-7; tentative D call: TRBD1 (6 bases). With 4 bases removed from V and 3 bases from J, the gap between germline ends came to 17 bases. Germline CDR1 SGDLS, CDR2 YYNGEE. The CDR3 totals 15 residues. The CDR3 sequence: CASSSSGTTLYEQYF. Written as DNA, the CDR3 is TGTGCCAGCAGCTCATCCGGGACAACTCTCTACGAGCAGTACTTC.